This TCR beta chain was identified in a study of Tregs in tolerant kidney transplant recipients. Study-wide results and caveats: Biological reproducibility was not directly addressed in this study. Findings come from small patient numbers and require larger validation. The most relevant donor-specific Treg TCRbeta repertoire apparently came from expansion with activated donor B cells.

The CDR3 contains 12 residues. Germline V gene data show CDR1 as SGHRS and CDR2 as YFSETQ. Trimming cost V 4 bases and J 6 bases, with 10 bases left between them. Only in-frame clones appear in the TCRdb table, and some are missing; sequencing was by immunoSEQ multiplex PCR. Among 200,000 to 300,000 clones listed, around 81% were seen once. A note on this clone: As yet, its antigen is unknown.

The sequence derives from a human donor in good health. Sequencing used CD4+ T cells from blood. The chain links TRBV5-1 to TRBJ1-1; D gene unclear. CDR3 nucleotides: TGCGCCAGCAGCCAAGGACCTTCTGAAGCTTTCTTT. Its protein product is CASSQGPSEAFF.